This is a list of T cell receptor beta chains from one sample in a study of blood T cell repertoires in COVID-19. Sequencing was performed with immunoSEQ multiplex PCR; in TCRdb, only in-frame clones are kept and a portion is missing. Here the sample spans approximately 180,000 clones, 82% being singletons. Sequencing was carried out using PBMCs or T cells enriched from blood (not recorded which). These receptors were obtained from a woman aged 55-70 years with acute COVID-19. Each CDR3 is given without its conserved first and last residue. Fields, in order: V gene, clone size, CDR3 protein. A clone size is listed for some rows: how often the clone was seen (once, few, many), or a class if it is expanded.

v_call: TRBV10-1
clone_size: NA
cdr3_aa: ASSNQQDYEQY

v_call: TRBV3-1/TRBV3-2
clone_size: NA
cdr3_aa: ASSPGKTWDYGYT

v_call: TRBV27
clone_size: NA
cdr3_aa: ASSLLWGSHNEQF

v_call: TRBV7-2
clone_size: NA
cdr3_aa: ASTGGGGNQPQH

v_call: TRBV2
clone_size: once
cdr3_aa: ASSEYREEIGYT

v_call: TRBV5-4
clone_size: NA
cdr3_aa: ASGRDTGTALSEDT

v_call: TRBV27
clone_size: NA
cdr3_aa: ASSLAGSGANVLT

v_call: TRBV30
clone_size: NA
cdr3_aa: AWSVRGGARQQF

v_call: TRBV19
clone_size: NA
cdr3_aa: ASTNQGASSGNTIY

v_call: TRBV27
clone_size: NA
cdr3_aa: ASSTHLGGSYNEQF

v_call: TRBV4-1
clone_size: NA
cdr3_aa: ASSQGSVGVRGYT

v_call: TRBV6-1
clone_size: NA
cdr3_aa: ASSEMLSNQPQH

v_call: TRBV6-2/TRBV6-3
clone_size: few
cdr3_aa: ASSYWGREAISNQPQH